Listed here is a single T cell receptor (beta chain). Sequencing used immunoSEQ multiplex PCR; TCRdb keeps in-frame clones, though not all of them. The sample includes 70,000 to 85,000 clones, 80% to 90% of them seen just once. CDR3 length: 14 amino acids. V lost 7 bases, J lost 0 bases, and 13 bases lay in between. Germline V gene lookup returns CDR1 SNHLY and CDR2 FYNNEI. The data originate from a study of PD-L1 blockade in urothelial cancer. The sequencing here drew on PBMCs, taken around atezolizumab (anti-PD-L1) treatment. This receptor was taken from a man between 65 and 80 years old with urothelial cancer. The chain joins TRBV2 to TRBJ2-7, with D possibly matching TRBD1 (6 bases). In DNA form, the CDR3 reads TGTGCCAGCACCCTCGACAGGTACTCCTACGAGCAGTACTTC. Translation gives CASTLDRYSYEQYF.